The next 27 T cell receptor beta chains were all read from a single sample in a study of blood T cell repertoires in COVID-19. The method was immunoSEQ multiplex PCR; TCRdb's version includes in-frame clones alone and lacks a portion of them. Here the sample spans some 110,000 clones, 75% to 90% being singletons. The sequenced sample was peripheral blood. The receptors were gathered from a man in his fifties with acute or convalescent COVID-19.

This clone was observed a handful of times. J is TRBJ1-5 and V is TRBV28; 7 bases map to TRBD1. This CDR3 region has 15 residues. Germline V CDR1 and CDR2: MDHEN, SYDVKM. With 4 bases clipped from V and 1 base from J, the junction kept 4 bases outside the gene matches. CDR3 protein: CASSYPGQSNQPQHF. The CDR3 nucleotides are TGTGCCAGCAGTTACCCGGGACAGAGCAATCAGCCCCAGCATTTT.

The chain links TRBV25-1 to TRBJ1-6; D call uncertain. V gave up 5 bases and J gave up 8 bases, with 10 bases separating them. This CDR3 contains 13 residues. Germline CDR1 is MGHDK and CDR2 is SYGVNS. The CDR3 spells CASSPAMDSPLHF. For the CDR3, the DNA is TGTGCCAGCAGTCCAGCGATGGATTCACCCCTCCACTTT.

CDR3 amino acids: CASSPVSDRGYEQYF. In DNA, the CDR3 is TGTGCCAGCTCACCAGTCTCGGACAGGGGCTACGAGCAGTACTTC. The chain links TRBV18 to TRBJ2-7, with 9 nucleotides matching TRBD1. Trimming at V came to 2 bases and at J to 3 bases, leaving 5 bases not matched to a gene. Germline lookup yields CDR1 KGHSH and CDR2 LQKENI. This CDR3 comprises 15 residues. The whole variable domain, filled in from reference TRBV18 and TRBJ2-7, reads NAGVMQNPRHLVRRRGQEARLRCSPMKGHSHVYWYRQLPEEGLKFMVYLQKENIIDESGMPKERFSAEFPKEGPSILRIQQVVRGDSAAYFCASSPVSDRGYEQYFGPGTRLTVT.

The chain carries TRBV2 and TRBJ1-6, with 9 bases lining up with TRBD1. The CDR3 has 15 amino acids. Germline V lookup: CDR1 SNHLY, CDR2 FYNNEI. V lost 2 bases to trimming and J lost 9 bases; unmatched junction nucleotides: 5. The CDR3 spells CASSERQGGRSPLHF. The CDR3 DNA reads TGTGCCAGCAGTGAAAGACAGGGGGGGCGTTCACCCCTCCACTTT.

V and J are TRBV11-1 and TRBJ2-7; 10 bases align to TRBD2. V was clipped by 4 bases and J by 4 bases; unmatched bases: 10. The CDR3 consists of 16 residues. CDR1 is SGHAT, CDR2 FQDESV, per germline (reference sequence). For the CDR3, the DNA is TGTGCCAGCAGCTACTCTCCTGCTAGCGGGAGTTACGAGCAGTACTTC. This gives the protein CASSYSPASGSYEQYF.

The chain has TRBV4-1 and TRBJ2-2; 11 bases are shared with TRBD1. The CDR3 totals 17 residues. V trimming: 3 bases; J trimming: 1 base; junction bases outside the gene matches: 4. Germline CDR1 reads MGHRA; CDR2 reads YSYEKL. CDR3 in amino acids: CASSHPGTGGNTGELFF. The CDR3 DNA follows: TGCGCCAGCAGCCACCCTGGGACAGGGGGGAACACCGGGGAGCTGTTTTTT.

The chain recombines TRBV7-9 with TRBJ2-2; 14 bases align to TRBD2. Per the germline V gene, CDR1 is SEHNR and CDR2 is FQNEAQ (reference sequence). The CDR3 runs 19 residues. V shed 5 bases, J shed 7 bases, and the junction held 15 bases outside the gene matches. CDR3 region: CASSPRLTSGRGTDGELFF. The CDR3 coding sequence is TGTGCCAGCAGCCCACGCCTGACTAGCGGGAGGGGTACTGACGGGGAGCTGTTTTTT.

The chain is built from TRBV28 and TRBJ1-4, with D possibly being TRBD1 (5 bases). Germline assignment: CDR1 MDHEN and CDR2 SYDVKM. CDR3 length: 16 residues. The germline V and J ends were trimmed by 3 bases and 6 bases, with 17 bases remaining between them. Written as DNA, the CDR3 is TGTGCCAGCAGTTTGAGAGGAGCAGGGCAGGATGAAAAACTGTTTTTT. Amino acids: CASSLRGAGQDEKLFF.

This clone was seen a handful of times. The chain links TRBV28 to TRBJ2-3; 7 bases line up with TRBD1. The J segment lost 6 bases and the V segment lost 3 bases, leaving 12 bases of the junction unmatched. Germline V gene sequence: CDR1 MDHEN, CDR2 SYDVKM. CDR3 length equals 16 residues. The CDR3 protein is CASSFGQGVSKDTQYF. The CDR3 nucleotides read TGTGCCAGCAGTTTCGGGCAGGGGGTTTCGAAGGATACGCAGTATTTT. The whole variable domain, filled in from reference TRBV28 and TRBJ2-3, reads DVKVTQSSRYLVKRTGEKVFLECVQDMDHENMFWYRQDPGLGLRLIYFSYDVKMKEKGDIPEGYSVSREKKERFSLILESASTNQTSMYLCASSFGQGVSKDTQYFGPGTRLTVL.

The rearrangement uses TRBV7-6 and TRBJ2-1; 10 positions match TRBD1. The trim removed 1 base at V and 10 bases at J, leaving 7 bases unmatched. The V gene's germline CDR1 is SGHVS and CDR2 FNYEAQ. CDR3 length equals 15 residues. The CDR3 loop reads CASSLVRDRGGEQFF. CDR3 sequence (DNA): TGTGCCAGCAGCTTAGTGAGGGACAGGGGTGGCGAGCAGTTCTTC.

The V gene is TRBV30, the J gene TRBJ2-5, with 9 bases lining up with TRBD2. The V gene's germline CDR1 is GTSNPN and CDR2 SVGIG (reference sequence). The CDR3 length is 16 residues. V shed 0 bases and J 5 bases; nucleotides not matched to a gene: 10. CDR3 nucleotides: TGTGCCTGGAGTGTGGGCAGCGGGGGGCGCTTGGAGACCCAGTACTTC. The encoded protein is CAWSVGSGGRLETQYF.

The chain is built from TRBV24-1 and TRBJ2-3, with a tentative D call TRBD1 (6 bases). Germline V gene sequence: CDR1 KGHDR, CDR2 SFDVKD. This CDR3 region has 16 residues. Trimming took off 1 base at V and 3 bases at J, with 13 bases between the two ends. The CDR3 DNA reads TGTGCCACCAGTGATTTAGGCAGGGGTGGAACAGATACGCAGTATTTT. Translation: CATSDLGRGGTDTQYF.

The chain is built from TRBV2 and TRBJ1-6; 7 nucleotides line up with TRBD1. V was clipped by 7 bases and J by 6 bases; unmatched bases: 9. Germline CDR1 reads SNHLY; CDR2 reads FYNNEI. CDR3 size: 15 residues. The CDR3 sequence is CASMQRGTVNSPLHF. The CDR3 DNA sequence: TGTGCCAGCATGCAAAGGGGGACAGTTAATTCACCCCTCCACTTT.

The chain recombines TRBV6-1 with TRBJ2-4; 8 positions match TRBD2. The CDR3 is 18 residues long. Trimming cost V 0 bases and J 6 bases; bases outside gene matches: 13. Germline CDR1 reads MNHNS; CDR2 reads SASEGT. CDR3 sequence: CASSEASSSAGRGNIQYF. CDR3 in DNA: TGTGCCAGCAGTGAAGCCTCCTCTAGCGCCGGGAGGGGAAACATTCAGTACTTC.

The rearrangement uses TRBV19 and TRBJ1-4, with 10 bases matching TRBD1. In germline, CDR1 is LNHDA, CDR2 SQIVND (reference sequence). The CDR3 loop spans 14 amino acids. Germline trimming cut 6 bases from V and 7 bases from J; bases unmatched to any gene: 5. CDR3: CASRTGGFGEKLFF. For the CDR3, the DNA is TGTGCCAGTAGGACAGGGGGCTTCGGTGAAAAACTGTTTTTT.

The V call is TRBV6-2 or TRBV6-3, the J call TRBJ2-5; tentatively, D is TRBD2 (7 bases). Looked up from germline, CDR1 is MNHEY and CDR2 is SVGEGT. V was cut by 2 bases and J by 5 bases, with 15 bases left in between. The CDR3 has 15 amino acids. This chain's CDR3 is CASSYGGGGAETQYF. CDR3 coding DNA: TGTGCCAGCAGTTACGGAGGCGGGGGCGCGGAGACCCAGTACTTC.

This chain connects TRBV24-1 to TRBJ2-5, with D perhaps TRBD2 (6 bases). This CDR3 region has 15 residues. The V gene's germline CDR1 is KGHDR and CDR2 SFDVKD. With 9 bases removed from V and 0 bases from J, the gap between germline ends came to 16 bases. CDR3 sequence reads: CATAPGLQYQETQYF. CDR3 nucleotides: TGTGCCACCGCTCCGGGACTGCAGTACCAAGAGACCCAGTACTTC.

The CDR3: CATSDLGLAEPDEQFF. The CDR3 coding sequence is TGTGCCACCAGTGATTTAGGGCTAGCGGAGCCCGATGAGCAGTTCTTC. The chain carries TRBV24-1 and TRBJ2-1; 7 bases are shared with TRBD2. This CDR3 has 16 residues. Trimming at V came to 1 base and at J to 8 bases, leaving 10 bases not matched to a gene. Per the germline V gene, CDR1 is KGHDR and CDR2 is SFDVKD.

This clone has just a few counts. DNA for the CDR3: TGTGCCAGCAGCGTGGGACGGCGGGATACGAGAAACACCATATATTTT. Translating it yields CASSVGRRDTRNTIYF. This sequence joins TRBV11-1 and TRBJ1-3, with D perhaps matching TRBD1 (5 bases). In germline, CDR1 is SGHAT, CDR2 FQDESV (reference sequence). Trimming left V 5 bases short and J 5 bases short, with 19 bases between. The CDR3 runs 16 residues.

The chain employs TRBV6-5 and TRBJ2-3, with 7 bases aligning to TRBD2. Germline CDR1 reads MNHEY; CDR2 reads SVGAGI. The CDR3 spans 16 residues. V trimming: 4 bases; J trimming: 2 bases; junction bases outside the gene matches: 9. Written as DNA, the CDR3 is TGTGCCAGCAGTTTACTCGGGGGAGGGCCCACAGATACGCAGTATTTT. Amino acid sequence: CASSLLGGGPTDTQYF.

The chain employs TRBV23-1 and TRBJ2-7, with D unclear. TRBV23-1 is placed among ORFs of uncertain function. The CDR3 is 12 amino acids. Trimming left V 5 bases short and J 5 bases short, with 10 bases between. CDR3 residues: CASSIASDEQYF. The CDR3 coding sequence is TGCGCCAGCAGTATCGCGTCCGACGAGCAGTACTTC.

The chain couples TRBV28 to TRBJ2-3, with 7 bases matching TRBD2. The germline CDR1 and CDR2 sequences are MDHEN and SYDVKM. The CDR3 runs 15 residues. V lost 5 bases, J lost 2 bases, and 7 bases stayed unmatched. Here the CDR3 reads CASSLFAGDTDTQYF. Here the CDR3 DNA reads TGTGCCAGCAGTCTCTTTGCGGGGGACACAGATACGCAGTATTTT.

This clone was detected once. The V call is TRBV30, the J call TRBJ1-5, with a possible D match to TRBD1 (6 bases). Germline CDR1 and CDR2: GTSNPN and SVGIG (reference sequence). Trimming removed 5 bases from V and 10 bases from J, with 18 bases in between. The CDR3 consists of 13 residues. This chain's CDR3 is CAWSGTPEHPQHF. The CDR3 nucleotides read TGTGCCTGGTCCGGGACACCTGAACACCCCCAGCATTTT.

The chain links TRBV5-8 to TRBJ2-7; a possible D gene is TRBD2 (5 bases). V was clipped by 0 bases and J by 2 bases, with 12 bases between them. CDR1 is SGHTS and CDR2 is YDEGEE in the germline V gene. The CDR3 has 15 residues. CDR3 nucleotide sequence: TGTGCCAGCAGCTTGGTCCGGGGATATACCTACGAGCAGTACTTC. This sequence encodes CASSLVRGYTYEQYF.

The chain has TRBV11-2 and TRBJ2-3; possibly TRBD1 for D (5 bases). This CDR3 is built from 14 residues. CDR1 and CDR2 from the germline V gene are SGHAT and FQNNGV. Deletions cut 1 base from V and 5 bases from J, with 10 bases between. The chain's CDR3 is CASSLVAGKDTQYF. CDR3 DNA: TGTGCCAGCAGCTTAGTGGCAGGGAAAGATACGCAGTATTTT.

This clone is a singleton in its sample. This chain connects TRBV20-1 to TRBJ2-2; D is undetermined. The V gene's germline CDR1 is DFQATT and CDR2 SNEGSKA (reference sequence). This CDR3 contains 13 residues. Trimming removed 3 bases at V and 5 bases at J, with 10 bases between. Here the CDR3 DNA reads TGCAGTGCTAGTGCTACCTTAACCGGGGAGCTGTTTTTT. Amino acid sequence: CSASATLTGELFF.

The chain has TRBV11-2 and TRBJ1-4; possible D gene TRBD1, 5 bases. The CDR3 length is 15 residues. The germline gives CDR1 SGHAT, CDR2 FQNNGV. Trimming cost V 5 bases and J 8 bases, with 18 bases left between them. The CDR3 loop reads CASSPEQGVWEKLFF. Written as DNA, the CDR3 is TGTGCCAGCAGCCCCGAGCAGGGTGTTTGGGAAAAACTGTTTTTT.